The source of this TCR beta chain is a study of graft-versus-host responses after intestinal transplantation. On the study more broadly: Recipients underwent multivisceral, liver-intestinal, or isolated intestinal transplants. Anti-thymocyte globulin served as induction for all recipients, who then took tacrolimus and steroids for approximately three years.

The CDR3 has 16 residues. Germline-derived CDR1 and CDR2 are SNHLY and FYNNEI. Trimming cost V 3 bases and J 5 bases; bases outside gene matches: 8. Notes on this clone: Its antigen is not identified.

Method: immunoSEQ multiplex PCR; TCRdb's copy keeps in-frame clones and lacks some. Counted here are some 97,000 clones, roughly 87% occurring once; the ten biggest clones make up 0.95%. This rearrangement joins TRBV2 to TRBJ1-5, with TRBD1 matching over 9 bases. This specimen was unstimulated CD4+ T cells sorted from spleen or lymph node cells, taken before transplant. The TCR sequence derives from a human donor who was the organ donor for an intestinal transplant. CDR3 in amino acids: CASSDIWTGEDQPQHF. The CDR3 DNA follows: TGTGCCAGCAGTGATATCTGGACAGGGGAGGATCAGCCCCAGCATTTT. The whole variable domain, remainder taken from reference TRBV2 and TRBJ1-5, is EPEVTQTPSHQVTQMGQEVILRCVPISNHLYFYWYRQILGQKVEFLVSFYNNEISEKSEIFDDQFSVERPDGSNFTLKIRSTKLEDSAMYFCASSDIWTGEDQPQHFGDGTRLSIL.